This TCR beta chain was recorded in a study of blood T cell repertoires in COVID-19. Study summary: Italy, Spain and the United States were the sources of the convalescent and acute COVID-19 samples. The cDNA or gDNA used as material had been derived from T cells, B-cell-depleted T cells, or PBMCs.

This CDR3 has 16 residues. CDR1 and CDR2 (germline): ENHRY, SYGVKD. V lost 2 bases to trimming and J lost 6 bases, with 20 bases between them. In the authors' workflow: Amplification from reference gene primers served as the basis for estimated nucleated cell counts. The repertoire was sequenced with immunoSEQ multiplex PCR; TCRdb's copy has only in-frame clones and lacks some. V and J calls and clone size are as listed in that table; D and trimming were resolved from the DNA. The profile shows about 35,000 clones, 85% to 90% of them singletons. The sequenced sample consisted of peripheral blood. This TCR was recovered from a woman in her 70s with active COVID-19. J is TRBJ2-7 and V is TRBV10-3; D is possibly TRBD2 (7 bases). CDR3 residues: CAISEPGRGGAGEQYF. The CDR3 DNA sequence: TGTGCCATCAGTGAGCCGGGCAGGGGAGGGGCGGGCGAGCAGTACTTC.